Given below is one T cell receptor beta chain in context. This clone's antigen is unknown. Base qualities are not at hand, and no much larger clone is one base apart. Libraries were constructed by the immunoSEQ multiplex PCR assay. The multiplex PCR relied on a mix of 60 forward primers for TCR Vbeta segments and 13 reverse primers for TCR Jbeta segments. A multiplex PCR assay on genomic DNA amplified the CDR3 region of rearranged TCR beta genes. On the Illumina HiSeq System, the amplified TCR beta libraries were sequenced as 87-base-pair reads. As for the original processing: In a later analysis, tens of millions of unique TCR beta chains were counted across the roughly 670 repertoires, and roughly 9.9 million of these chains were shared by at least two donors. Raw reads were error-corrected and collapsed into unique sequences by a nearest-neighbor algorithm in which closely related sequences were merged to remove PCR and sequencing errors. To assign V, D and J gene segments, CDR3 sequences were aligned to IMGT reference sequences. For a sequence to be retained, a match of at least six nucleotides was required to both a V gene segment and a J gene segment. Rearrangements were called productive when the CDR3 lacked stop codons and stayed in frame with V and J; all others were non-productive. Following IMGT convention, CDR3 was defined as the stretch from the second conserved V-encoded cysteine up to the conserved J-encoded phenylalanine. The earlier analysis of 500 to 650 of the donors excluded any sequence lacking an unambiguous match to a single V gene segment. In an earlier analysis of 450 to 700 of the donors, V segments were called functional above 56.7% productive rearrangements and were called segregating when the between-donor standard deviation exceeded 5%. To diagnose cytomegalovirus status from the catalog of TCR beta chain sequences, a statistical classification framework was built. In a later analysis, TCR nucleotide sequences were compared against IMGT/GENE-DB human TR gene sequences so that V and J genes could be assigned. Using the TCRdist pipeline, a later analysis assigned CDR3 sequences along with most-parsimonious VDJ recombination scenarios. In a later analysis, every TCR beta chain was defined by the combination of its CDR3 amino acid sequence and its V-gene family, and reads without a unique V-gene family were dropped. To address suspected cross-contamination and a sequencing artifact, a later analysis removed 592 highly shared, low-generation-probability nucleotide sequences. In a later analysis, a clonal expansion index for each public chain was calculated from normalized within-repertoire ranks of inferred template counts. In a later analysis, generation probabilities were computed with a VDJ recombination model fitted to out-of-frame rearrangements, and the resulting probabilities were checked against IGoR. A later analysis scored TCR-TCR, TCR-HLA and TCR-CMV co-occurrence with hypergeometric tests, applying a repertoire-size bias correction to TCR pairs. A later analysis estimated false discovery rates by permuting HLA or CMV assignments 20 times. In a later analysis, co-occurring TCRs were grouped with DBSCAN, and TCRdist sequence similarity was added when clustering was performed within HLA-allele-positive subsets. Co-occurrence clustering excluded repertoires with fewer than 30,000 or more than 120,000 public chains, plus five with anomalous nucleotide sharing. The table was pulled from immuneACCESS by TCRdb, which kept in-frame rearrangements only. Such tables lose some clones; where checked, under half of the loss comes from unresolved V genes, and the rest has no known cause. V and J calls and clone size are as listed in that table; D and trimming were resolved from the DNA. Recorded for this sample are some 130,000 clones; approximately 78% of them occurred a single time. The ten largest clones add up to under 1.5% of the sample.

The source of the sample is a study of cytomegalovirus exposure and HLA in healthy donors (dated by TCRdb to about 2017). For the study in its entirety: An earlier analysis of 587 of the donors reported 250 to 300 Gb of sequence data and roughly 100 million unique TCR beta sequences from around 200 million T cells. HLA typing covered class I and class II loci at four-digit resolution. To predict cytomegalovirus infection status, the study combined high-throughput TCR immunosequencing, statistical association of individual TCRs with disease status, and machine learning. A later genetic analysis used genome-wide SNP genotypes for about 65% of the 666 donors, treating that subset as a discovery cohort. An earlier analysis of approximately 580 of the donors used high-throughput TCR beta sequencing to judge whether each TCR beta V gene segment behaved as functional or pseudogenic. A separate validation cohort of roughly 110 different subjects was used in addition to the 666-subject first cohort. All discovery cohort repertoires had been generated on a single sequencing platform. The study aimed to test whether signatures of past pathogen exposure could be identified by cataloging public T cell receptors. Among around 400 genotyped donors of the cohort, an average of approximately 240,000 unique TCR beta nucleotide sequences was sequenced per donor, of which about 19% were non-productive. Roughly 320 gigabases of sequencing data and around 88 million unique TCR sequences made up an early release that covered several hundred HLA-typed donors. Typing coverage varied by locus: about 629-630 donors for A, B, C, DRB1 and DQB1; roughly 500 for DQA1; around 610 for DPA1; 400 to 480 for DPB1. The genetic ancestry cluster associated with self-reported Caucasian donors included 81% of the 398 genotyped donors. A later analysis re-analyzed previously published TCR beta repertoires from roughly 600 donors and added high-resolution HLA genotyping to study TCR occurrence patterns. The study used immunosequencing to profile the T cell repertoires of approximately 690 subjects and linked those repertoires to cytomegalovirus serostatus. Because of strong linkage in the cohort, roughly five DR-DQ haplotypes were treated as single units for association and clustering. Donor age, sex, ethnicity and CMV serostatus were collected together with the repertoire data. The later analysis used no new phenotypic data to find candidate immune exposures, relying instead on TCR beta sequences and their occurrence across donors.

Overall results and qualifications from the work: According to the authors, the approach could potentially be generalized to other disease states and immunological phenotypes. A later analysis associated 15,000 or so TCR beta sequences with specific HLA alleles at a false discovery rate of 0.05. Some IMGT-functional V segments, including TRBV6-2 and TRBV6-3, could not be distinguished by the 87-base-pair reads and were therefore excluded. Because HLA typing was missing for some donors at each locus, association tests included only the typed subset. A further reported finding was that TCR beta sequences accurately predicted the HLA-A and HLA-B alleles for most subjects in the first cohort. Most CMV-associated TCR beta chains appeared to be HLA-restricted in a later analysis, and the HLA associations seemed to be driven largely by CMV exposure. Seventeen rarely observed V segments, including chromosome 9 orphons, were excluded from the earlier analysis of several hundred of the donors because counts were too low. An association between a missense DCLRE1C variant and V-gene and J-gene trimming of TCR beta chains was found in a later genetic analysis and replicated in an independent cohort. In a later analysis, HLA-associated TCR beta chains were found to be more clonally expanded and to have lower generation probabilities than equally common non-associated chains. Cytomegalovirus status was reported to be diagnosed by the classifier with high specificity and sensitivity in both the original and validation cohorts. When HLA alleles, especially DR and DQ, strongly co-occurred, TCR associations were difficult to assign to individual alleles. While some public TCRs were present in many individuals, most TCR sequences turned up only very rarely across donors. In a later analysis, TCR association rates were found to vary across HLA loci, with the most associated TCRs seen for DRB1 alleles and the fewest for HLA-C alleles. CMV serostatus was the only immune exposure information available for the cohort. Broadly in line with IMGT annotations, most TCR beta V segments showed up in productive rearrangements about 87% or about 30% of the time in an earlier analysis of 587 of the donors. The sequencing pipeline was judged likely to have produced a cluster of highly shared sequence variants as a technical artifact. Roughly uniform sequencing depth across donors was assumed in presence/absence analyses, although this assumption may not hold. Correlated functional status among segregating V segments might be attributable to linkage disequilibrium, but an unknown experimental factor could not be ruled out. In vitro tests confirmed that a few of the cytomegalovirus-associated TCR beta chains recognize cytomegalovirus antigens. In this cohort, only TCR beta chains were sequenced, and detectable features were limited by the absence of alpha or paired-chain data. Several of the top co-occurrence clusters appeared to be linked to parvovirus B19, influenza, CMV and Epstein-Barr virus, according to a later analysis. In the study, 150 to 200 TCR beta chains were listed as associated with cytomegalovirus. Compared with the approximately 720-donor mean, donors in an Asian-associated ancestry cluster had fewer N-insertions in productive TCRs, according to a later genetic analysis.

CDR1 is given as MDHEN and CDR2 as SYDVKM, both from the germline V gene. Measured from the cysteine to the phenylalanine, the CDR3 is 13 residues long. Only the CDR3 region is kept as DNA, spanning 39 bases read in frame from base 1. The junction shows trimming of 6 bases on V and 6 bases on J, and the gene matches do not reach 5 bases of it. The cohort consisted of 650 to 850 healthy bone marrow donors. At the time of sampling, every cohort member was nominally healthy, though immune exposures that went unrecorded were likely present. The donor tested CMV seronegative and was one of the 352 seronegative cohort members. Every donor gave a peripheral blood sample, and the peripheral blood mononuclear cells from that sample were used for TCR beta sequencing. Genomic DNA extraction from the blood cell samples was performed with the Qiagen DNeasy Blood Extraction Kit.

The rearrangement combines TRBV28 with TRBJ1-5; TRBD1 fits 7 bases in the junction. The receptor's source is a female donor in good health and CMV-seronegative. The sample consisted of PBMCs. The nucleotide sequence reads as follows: TGTGCCAGCAGGTTACAGGGGCCTCAGCCCCAGCATTTT. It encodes CASRLQGPQPQHF.